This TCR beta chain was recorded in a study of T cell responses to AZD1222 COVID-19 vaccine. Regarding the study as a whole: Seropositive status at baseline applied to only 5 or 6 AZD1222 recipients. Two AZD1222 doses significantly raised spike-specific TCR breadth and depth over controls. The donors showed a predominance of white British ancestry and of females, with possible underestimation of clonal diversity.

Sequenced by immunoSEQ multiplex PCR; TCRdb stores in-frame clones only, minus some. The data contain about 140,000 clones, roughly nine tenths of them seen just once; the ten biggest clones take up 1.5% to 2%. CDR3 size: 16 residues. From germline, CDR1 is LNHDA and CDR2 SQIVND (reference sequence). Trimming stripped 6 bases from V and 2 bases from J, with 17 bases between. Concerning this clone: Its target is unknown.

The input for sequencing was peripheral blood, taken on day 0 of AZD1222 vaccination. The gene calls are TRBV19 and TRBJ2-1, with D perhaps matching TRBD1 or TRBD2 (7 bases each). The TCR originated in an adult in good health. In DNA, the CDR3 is TGTGCCAGTAGAGCTCGGGGGAGGGGGCCCTACAATGAGCAGTTCTTC. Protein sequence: CASRARGRGPYNEQFF.